These T cell receptor beta chains were read from a single sample in a study of blood T cell repertoires in COVID-19. Produced via immunoSEQ multiplex PCR; TCRdb's table is partial and in-frame only. The sample has about 170,000 clones; 85% to 90% are singletons. Material for sequencing was peripheral blood. The receptor set was obtained from a woman older than 75 in a cohort sampled during active or convalescent COVID-19. The CDR3 runs from the conserved cysteine through the conserved F or W. Expanded clones are given a class, and other clones once, few, many or no size at all.

TRBV7-9	NA	TRBJ2-3	CASSLYGGDTQYF
TRBV7-9	NA	TRBJ2-2	CASRLPSGGGRTGELFF
TRBV30	NA	TRBJ1-3	CAWKRDRQGNTIYF
TRBV5-1	once	TRBJ2-2	CASSFEGVGTGELFF
TRBV7-6	NA	TRBJ2-1	CASSLAWRGGFEQFF
TRBV24-1	NA	TRBJ1-2	CATSATTGEASLGYTF
TRBV5-1	NA	TRBJ1-1	CASSIQMNTEAFF
TRBV7-6	once	TRBJ2-5	CASSSGQGAQTQYF
TRBV2	NA	TRBJ1-5	CASRRIWEPPPYSNQPQHF
TRBV19	NA	TRBJ1-2	CASNTDRDGYTF
TRBV9	NA	TRBJ2-1	CASSDYRGPYNEQFF
TRBV7-7	NA	TRBJ2-5	CASSLGGTGGRQETQYF
TRBV28	NA	TRBJ2-3	CASSPLTGLTDTQYF
TRBV11-2	once	TRBJ1-6	CASSLVLVGLGSNSPLHF
TRBV10-1	NA	TRBJ1-3	CASSGQGFGNTIYF
TRBV6-5	NA	TRBJ2-5	CASTLQGSETQYF
TRBV10-3	NA	TRBJ2-3	CAISRTSGVFTDTQYF
TRBV28	few	TRBJ1-2	CASHPPDPSDSNYGYTF
TRBV7-2	NA	TRBJ2-5	CASSLGVAGRGETQYF
TRBV19	NA	TRBJ1-5	CASSIQGGQPQHF
TRBV30	NA	TRBJ1-2	CAWSISTYGYTF
TRBV5-1	NA	TRBJ2-6	CASSPDRAGANVLTF
TRBV27	once	TRBJ2-2	CASSLGNTGELFF
TRBV23-1	few	TRBJ2-2	CASSRGRREDTGELFF
TRBV2	NA	TRBJ2-2	CASSYSGRRDTGELFF
TRBV9	NA	TRBJ1-1	CASSTPGHSVNTEAFF
TRBV18	NA	TRBJ2-1	CASSPPGSGTYNEQFF
TRBV7-7	NA	TRBJ2-7	CASSPGTGDYEQYF
TRBV29-1	NA	TRBJ2-3	CSVEIVSGAQNPYTDTQYF
TRBV3-1/TRBV3-2	NA	TRBJ1-2	CASSPGGRNGYTF
TRBV6-5	NA	TRBJ1-1	CASSSRLTKTSTEAFF
TRBV4-1	NA	TRBJ1-1	CASSQVFRNTEAFF
TRBV5-1	NA	TRBJ1-1	CASSLRVGQGSEAFF
TRBV14	NA	TRBJ1-3	CASSHRTAWSGNTIYF
TRBV10-1	NA	TRBJ2-1	CASSESITVLGNEQFF
TRBV7-2	NA	TRBJ2-4	CASSARGAFGIQYF
TRBV5-1	NA	TRBJ1-6	CASSLPGQGSNSPLHF
TRBV12-5	NA	TRBJ2-1	CASGLVFGRGRNEQFF
TRBV2	NA	TRBJ2-1	CASTRTSKNEQFF
TRBV6-2/TRBV6-3	NA	TRBJ2-7	CASSLRAHYEQYF
TRBV24-1	NA	TRBJ2-5	CATSDLTSGKQYF
TRBV24-1	NA	TRBJ1-1	CATTTSSGDRNTEAFF
TRBV3-1/TRBV3-2	NA	TRBJ1-2	CASSQEGGYFGYTF
TRBV30	NA	TRBJ1-3	CAWRRDILGNTIYF
TRBV10-3	NA	TRBJ2-5	CAISESAGGGLRETQYF
TRBV11-3	once	TRBJ2-5	CASSLPLGLETQYF
TRBV7-8	NA	TRBJ2-7	CASSFSSGGRYEQYF
TRBV5-6	NA	TRBJ2-2	CASSLGSGRADTGELFF
TRBV27	NA	TRBJ2-7	CASGADRGYEQYF
TRBV6-2/TRBV6-3	once	TRBJ2-7	CASIPPGQGSYEQYF
TRBV3-1/TRBV3-2	NA	TRBJ1-2	CASSKTAGDYGYTF
TRBV9	NA	TRBJ2-1	CASSAQAGTYNEQFF
TRBV27	NA	TRBJ1-6	CASSPTGGATLNNSPLHF
TRBV11-3	few	TRBJ1-2	CASSLQGLYGYTF
TRBV27	NA	TRBJ1-6	CASSSEGQLSNSPLHF
TRBV5-1	NA	TRBJ2-3	CASGGYETDTQYF
TRBV30	NA	TRBJ1-1	CAFRDSSMNTEAFF